Listed below are T cell receptor beta chains from one sample, sequenced in a study of cytomegalovirus exposure and HLA in healthy donors. The protocol was immunoSEQ multiplex PCR, while the TCRdb copy is restricted to in-frame clones and leaves out a portion. The sample holds about 140,000 clones, around 80% seen once. The sample comprised PBMCs. Receptor source: a woman between 40 and 50 years old in good health and CMV-seronegative. CDR3s include the opening cysteine and the closing phenylalanine or tryptophan. The D gene is left open where the match is weak. Size tells how often a clone was seen (once, few, many) or the class of an expanded clone, and some rows leave it out.

TRBJ2-3 | TRBV7-9 | NA | NA | TGTTCCAGCAGCTCCTCAGATACGCAGTATTTT | CSSSSSDTQYF
TRBJ2-7 | TRBV15 | NA | TRBD2 | TGTGCCACCAGTCTAGCGGGAGGCATAATCTCCTACGAGCAGTACTTC | CATSLAGGIISYEQYF
TRBJ2-2 | TRBV5-4 | NA | TRBD2 | TGTGCCAGCAGCTTGGCGGGGGGGTGGACCGGGGAGCTGTTTTTT | CASSLAGGWTGELFF
TRBJ2-3 | TRBV4-2 | NA | TRBD1 | TGTGCCACCGCTAGGGACAGGGTTAGGACAGATACGCAGTATTTT | CATARDRVRTDTQYF
TRBJ2-7 | TRBV18 | NA | TRBD2 | TGTGCCAGCTCACCGGAAGCGGGAGACTACGAGCAGTACTTC | CASSPEAGDYEQYF
TRBJ1-1 | TRBV30 | NA | NA | TGTGCCAGAACAGAGGACATGAACACTGAAGCTTTCTTT | CARTEDMNTEAFF
TRBJ2-1 | TRBV11-2 | NA | TRBD2 | TGTGCCAGCAGCTACCCGGCAATACGGACTAGCGGGAGAGCGAATGAGCAGTTCTTC | CASSYPAIRTSGRANEQFF
TRBJ2-3 | TRBV9 | NA | NA | TGTGCCACCAATGCCGCGGGAAGAGGTATAGATACGCAGTATTTT | CATNAAGRGIDTQYF
TRBJ1-4 | TRBV4-3 | few | NA | TGCGCCAGCAGCCAAGACAGGGAATGGAAAAAACTGTTTTTT | CASSQDREWKKLFF
TRBJ2-1 | TRBV7-9 | NA | TRBD2 | TGTGCCAGCACCCAGGCAGGACTAGCGGCCCGGGGGCAGTTCTTC | CASTQAGLAARGQFF
TRBJ1-2 | TRBV4-3 | few | NA | TGCGCCAGCAGCCAAGAATTTAGTACGGCCCTAGCTAACTATGGCTACACCTTC | CASSQEFSTALANYGYTF
TRBJ2-5 | TRBV9 | NA | NA | TGTGCCAGCAGCCCAAGGACAGCCTACCAAGAGACCCAGTACTTC | CASSPRTAYQETQYF
TRBJ2-2 | TRBV9 | NA | NA | TGTGCCAGCAGCGTAGATGCCGCACCAGGAACCGGGGAGCTGTTTTTT | CASSVDAAPGTGELFF
TRBJ2-7 | TRBV5-1 | NA | NA | TGCGCCAGCAGCTTGACTGGCGAGCAGTACTTC | CASSLTGEQYF
TRBJ2-7 | TRBV7-2 | NA | NA | TGTGCCAGCAGCGATAGATACTACGAGCAGTACTTC | CASSDRYYEQYF
TRBJ1-3 | TRBV5-5 | NA | NA | TGTGCCAGCACTGTTAGCGGCTCTGGAAACACCATATATTTT | CASTVSGSGNTIYF
TRBJ1-6 | TRBV6-4 | NA | NA | TGTGCCAAGCAGGGATTGGCAAAGTCACCCCTCCACTTT | CAKQGLAKSPLHF
TRBJ2-7 | TRBV6-5 | NA | TRBD1 | TGTGCCAGCAGTTACTCAGGACAGGGGAACTACGAGCAGTACTTC | CASSYSGQGNYEQYF
TRBJ2-3 | TRBV25-1 | NA | NA | TGTGCCAGCAGAATTTCGATAGGGGGGGGCACAGATACGCAGTATTTT | CASRISIGGGTDTQYF
TRBJ2-5 | TRBV7-9 | NA | TRBD1 | TGTGCCAGCAGCTTCAGACAGGGGGTAAACGAGACCCAGTACTTC | CASSFRQGVNETQYF
TRBJ2-1 | TRBV7-9 | few | NA | TGTGCCAGCAGCTTAGTACTTCTTAATGAGCAGTTCTTC | CASSLVLLNEQFF
TRBJ2-7 | TRBV5-1 | NA | NA | TGCGCCAGCAGCTCCGTTGGCCCAATCTACGAGCAGTACTTC | CASSSVGPIYEQYF
TRBJ1-5 | TRBV7-9 | NA | NA | TGTGCCTCCAGTTGGGGGGGCAATCAGCCCCAGCATTTT | CASSWGGNQPQHF
TRBJ1-2 | TRBV5-1 | NA | NA | TGCGCCAGCAGCTTGAACGCGGGCACGAGCTATGGCTACACCTTC | CASSLNAGTSYGYTF
TRBJ2-3 | TRBV5-4 | NA | TRBD2 | TGTGCCAGCAGCCCTAGAACCGGGACTAGCAGGAATACGCAGTATTTT | CASSPRTGTSRNTQYF
TRBJ2-6 | TRBV25-1 | NA | NA | TGTGCCAGCACGGACTCCCCTAGCTCTGGGGCCAACGTCCTGACTTTC | CASTDSPSSGANVLTF
TRBJ2-7 | TRBV11-2 | NA | NA | TGTGCCAGCAGCTTATCTAGGTCTCAATCCTACGAGCAGTACTTC | CASSLSRSQSYEQYF
TRBJ2-5 | TRBV5-1 | NA | NA | TGCGCCAGCAGCTTTGGCAGTTTTACAGGACCCAAAGAGACCCAGTACTTC | CASSFGSFTGPKETQYF
TRBJ2-7 | TRBV7-2 | once | NA | TGTGCCAGCAGCTTCAGGGAACACTACGAGCAGTACTTC | CASSFREHYEQYF
TRBJ2-2 | TRBV7-9 | once | NA | TGTGCCAGCAGCTTTGCCACTAACACCGGGGAGCTGTTTTTT | CASSFATNTGELFF
TRBJ2-7 | TRBV7-9 | NA | TRBD1 | TGTGCCAGCAGCCCGACTCGGACAGGGACCTACGAGCAGTACTTC | CASSPTRTGTYEQYF
TRBJ2-1 | TRBV5-4 | NA | NA | TGTGCCAGCAGCGCCGAGAGGGTCGGGCAGTTCTTC | CASSAERVGQFF
TRBJ1-5 | TRBV6-5 | NA | TRBD1 | TGTGCCAGCAGTTACGACAGGGGGCATCAGCCCCAGCATTTT | CASSYDRGHQPQHF
TRBJ2-3 | TRBV11-3 | NA | TRBD1 | TGTGCCAGCAAGGCCCCCCCCGTGACAGGGACAGATACGCAGTATTTT | CASKAPPVTGTDTQYF
TRBJ1-2 | TRBV2 | NA | NA | TGTGCCAGCATGAGTCCGTCAGGGGTTGACTATGGCTACACCTTC | CASMSPSGVDYGYTF
TRBJ2-1 | TRBV7-6 | NA | TRBD2 | TGTGCCAGCAGCTTTGGCGGGAGTACTAATGAGCAGTTCTTC | CASSFGGSTNEQFF
TRBJ2-7 | TRBV27 | NA | TRBD1 | TGTGCCAGCAAATGGACAGGGGGTTACGAGCAGTACTTC | CASKWTGGYEQYF
TRBJ2-1 | TRBV2 | NA | TRBD2 | TGTGCCAGCAGCTGGACTAGCGGGAGCGGGGCATCCTACAATGAGCAGTTCTTC | CASSWTSGSGASYNEQFF
TRBJ2-7 | TRBV29-1 | NA | TRBD2 | TGCAGCGTTACCGTGACTAGCAGAAGCGAGCAGTACTTC | CSVTVTSRSEQYF
TRBJ2-5 | TRBV6-5 | NA | NA | TGTGCCAGCAGTTACTCGAATTTACGGGAAGAGACCCAGTACTTC | CASSYSNLREETQYF
TRBJ2-7 | TRBV5-1 | NA | TRBD1 | TGCGCCAGCGGGACAGACTTTTACGAGCAGTACTTC | CASGTDFYEQYF
TRBJ2-3 | TRBV5-1 | NA | TRBD1 | TGCGCCAGCAGCCGGGACAGGGGAGATACGCAGTATTTT | CASSRDRGDTQYF
TRBJ1-3 | TRBV19 | NA | NA | TGTGCCAGTAGGCTGGTACAGGGCGTCTCTGGAAACACCATATATTTT | CASRLVQGVSGNTIYF
TRBJ2-4 | TRBV7-6 | once | TRBD2 | TGTGCCAGCAGCGCCGGACTAGCGGGAGGGTTCAGAAACATTCAGTACTTC | CASSAGLAGGFRNIQYF
TRBJ1-1 | TRBV19 | NA | NA | TGTGCCAGTAGCGGACAGTTGAACACTGAAGCTTTCTTT | CASSGQLNTEAFF
TRBJ2-1 | TRBV5-1 | once | NA | TGCGCCAGCAGCTTGGGTAGCTATGAGCAGTTCTTC | CASSLGSYEQFF
TRBJ2-2 | TRBV2 | NA | TRBD2 | TGTGCCAGCAAGCGTTTCTGGCGGGAGGGCACCGGGGAGCTGTTTTTT | CASKRFWREGTGELFF
TRBJ1-3 | TRBV15 | NA | TRBD1 | TGTGCCACCAGCAGGGACAGGGCCACAGGAAACACCATATATTTT | CATSRDRATGNTIYF
TRBJ1-1 | TRBV6-5 | NA | NA | TGTGCCAGCGGCCCGGGCACTGAAGCTTTCTTT | CASGPGTEAFF
TRBJ2-3 | TRBV9 | once | TRBD2 | TGTGCCAGCAGCGGGGGTCTAGCGGGAGTAAATGTGGGCACAGATACGCAGTATTTT | CASSGGLAGVNVGTDTQYF
TRBJ1-5 | TRBV2 | once | NA | TGTGCCAGCAGTGCGGCGACGGAGGATCAGCCCCAGCATTTT | CASSAATEDQPQHF
TRBJ1-2 | TRBV19 | NA | NA | TGTGCCAGTAGGGAACTAGGACGGTCTAACTATGGCTACACCTTC | CASRELGRSNYGYTF
TRBJ1-2 | TRBV28 | NA | NA | TGTGCCAGCAGCTCTACTACTAACTATGGCTACACCTTC | CASSSTTNYGYTF
TRBJ2-7 | TRBV19 | few | TRBD1 | TGTGCCAGTAAAGTAACAGGGGGCCGCCACGAGCAGTACTTC | CASKVTGGRHEQYF
TRBJ1-2 | TRBV10-3 | NA | NA | TGTGCCATCAGTGAGCAGCGGGGGGCGCAGGGCTACACCTTC | CAISEQRGAQGYTF
TRBJ2-7 | TRBV28 | NA | TRBD2 | TGTGCCAGCCTTTTAGCGGGAGGGTCCCACGAGCAGTACTTC | CASLLAGGSHEQYF
TRBJ2-1 | TRBV5-6 | once | TRBD2 | TGTGCCAGCAGCTTTTGGAGCGGGAGCTCCTACAATGAGCAGTTCTTC | CASSFWSGSSYNEQFF
TRBJ1-5 | TRBV5-6 | NA | NA | TGTGCCAGCAGCCTTAGAAAAACAGCAAGCAATCAGCCCCAGCATTTT | CASSLRKTASNQPQHF
TRBJ2-1 | TRBV19 | NA | TRBD2 | TGTGCCAGTAGTCCAGGGAGGGTGGGGAATGAGCAGTTCTTC | CASSPGRVGNEQFF